This T cell receptor (beta chain) is from a study of OX40 agonist ivuxolimab in advanced cancers. Overall study: At roughly 83% male, the cohort had a mean age of 60 years, ranging from roughly 20 to 79.

This clone was seen only a few times. Cycle 7 day 1, cycle 4 day 1, and baseline were the timepoints at which blood was sampled. The CDR3 is 12 amino acids. CDR1 is SQVTM, CDR2 ANQGSEA, per germline. V was clipped by 3 bases and J by 6 bases, with 11 bases between them. Libraries were prepared by immunoSEQ multiplex PCR; TCRdb keeps only in-frame clonotypes and omits some of them. The data hold 10,000 to 12,000 clones, with over 60% observed a single time. The chain is built from TRBV29-1 and TRBJ2-5, with a tentative D call TRBD2 (6 bases). Material: CD4+ or CD8+ T cells sorted from blood, obtained in a trial of the OX40 agonist ivuxolimab. This receptor was obtained from an adult with an advanced solid tumor such as melanoma, head and neck, liver or kidney cancer. CDR3 bases: TGCAGCGTTGATCGGGGGTTAAAGACCCAGTACTTC. Its translation is CSVDRGLKTQYF.